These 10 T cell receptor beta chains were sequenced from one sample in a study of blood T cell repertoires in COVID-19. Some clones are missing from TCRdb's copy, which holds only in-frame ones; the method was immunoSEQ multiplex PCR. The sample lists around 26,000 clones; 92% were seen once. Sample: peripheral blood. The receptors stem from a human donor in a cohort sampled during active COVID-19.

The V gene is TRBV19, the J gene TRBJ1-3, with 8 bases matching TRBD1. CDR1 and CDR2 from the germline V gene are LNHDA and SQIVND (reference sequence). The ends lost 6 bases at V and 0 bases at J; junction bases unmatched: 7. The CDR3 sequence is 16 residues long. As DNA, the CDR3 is TGTGCCAGTAGACCCCAGGGACAGGTCTCTGGAAACACCATATATTTT. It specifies CASRPQGQVSGNTIYF.

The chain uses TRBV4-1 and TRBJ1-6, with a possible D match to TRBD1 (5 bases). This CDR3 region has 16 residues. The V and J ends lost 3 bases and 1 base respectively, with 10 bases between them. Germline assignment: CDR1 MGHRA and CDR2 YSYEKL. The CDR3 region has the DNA TGCGCCAGCAGCCAGGAACAGGTGTCCTATAATTCACCCCTCCACTTT. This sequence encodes CASSQEQVSYNSPLHF.

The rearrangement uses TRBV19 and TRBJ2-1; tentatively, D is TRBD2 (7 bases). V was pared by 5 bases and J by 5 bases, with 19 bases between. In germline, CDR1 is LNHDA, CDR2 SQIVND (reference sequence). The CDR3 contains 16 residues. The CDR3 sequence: CASSSHWGRGNNEQFF. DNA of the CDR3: TGTGCCAGTAGTTCACATTGGGGGCGGGGGAACAATGAGCAGTTCTTC.

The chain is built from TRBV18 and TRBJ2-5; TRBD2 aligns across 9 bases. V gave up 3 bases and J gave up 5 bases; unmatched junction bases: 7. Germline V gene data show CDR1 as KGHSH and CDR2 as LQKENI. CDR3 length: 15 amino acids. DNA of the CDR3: TGTGCCAGCTCACCGCTGGGCGGGGGGGCCGAGACCCAGTACTTC. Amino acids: CASSPLGGGAETQYF.

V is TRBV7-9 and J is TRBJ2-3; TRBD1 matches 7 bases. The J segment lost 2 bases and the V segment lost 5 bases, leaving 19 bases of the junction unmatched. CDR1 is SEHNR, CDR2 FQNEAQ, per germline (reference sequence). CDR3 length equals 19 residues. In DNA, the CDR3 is TGTGCCAGCAGCCAACTGATGAGGGGGCTTATTCGCGACACAGATACGCAGTATTTT. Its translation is CASSQLMRGLIRDTDTQYF.

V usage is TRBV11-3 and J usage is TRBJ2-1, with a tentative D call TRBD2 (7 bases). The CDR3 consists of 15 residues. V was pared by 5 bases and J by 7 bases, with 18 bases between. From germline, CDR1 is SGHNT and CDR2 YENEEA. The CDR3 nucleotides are TGTGCCAGCAGCCCCATGAGGGGGGGAATAAATGAGCAGTTCTTC. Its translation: CASSPMRGGINEQFF.

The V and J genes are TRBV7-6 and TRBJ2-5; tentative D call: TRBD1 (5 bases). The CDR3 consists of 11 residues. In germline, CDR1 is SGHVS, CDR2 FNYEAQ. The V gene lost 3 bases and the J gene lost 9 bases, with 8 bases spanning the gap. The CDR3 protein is CASSLGRPQYF. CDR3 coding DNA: TGTGCCAGCAGCTTGGGGCGGCCCCAGTACTTC. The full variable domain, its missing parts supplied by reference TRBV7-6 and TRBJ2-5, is GAGVSQSPRYKVTKRGQDVALRCDPISGHVSLYWYRQALGQGPEFLTYFNYEAQQDKSGLPNDRFSAERPEGSISTLTIQRTEQRDSAMYRCASSLGRPQYFGPGTRLLVL.

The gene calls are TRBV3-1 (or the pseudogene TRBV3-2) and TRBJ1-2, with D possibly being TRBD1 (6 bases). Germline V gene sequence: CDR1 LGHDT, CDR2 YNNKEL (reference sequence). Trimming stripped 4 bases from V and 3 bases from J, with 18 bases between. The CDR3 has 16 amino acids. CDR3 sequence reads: CASSPRGGGRDYGYTF. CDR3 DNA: TGTGCCAGCAGCCCAAGGGGAGGGGGGCGCGACTATGGCTACACCTTC.

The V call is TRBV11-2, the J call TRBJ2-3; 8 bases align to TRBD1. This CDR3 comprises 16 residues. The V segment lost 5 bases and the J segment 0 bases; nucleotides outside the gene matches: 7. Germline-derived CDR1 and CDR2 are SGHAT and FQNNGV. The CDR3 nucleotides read TGTGCCAGCAGCCCGCAGGGGGCCTTTAGCACAGATACGCAGTATTTT. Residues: CASSPQGAFSTDTQYF.

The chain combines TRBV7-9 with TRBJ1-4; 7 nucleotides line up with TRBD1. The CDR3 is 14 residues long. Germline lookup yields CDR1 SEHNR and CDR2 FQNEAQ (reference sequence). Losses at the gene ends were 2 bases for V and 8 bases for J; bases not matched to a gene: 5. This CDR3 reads CASSLRGPREKLFF. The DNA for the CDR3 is TGTGCCAGCAGCTTAAGGGGGCCTAGGGAAAAACTGTTTTTT.